Below, 2 T cell receptor beta chains from the same sample are listed, as sequenced in a study of blood T cell repertoires in COVID-19. Clones were read by immunoSEQ multiplex PCR, and TCRdb kept only the in-frame ones, dropping some. The sample shows roughly 290,000 clones, 90% of them seen only once. The sequenced material came from peripheral blood. These receptors all stem from a woman in her twenties or thirties with COVID-19, enrolled during active disease.

The chain links TRBV30 to TRBJ1-4, with a possible D match to TRBD1 (5 bases). The CDR3 covers 15 residues. V gave up 4 bases and J gave up 4 bases, with 16 bases separating them. Germline CDR1 reads GTSNPN; CDR2 reads SVGIG (reference sequence). The CDR3 spells CAWTPQGLLNEKLFF. The CDR3 nucleotides read TGTGCCTGGACACCTCAGGGACTGCTTAATGAAAAACTGTTTTTT.

The CDR3 coding sequence is TGTGCCATCAGTGAATGGGCACCCAGACAGGGGAATGAGCAGTTCTTC. Translated: CAISEWAPRQGNEQFF. The rearrangement uses TRBV10-3 and TRBJ2-1; 8 bases are a match to TRBD1. V trimming: 3 bases; J trimming: 7 bases; junction bases outside the gene matches: 11. Per germline, CDR1 ENHRY and CDR2 SYGVKD. The CDR3 runs 16 residues.